This paragraph covers one T cell receptor beta chain sequence. Authors' processing steps: By means of reference gene primer amplification, nucleated cell counts were estimated. Sequencing used immunoSEQ multiplex PCR; TCRdb keeps in-frame clones, though not all of them. Clone size and the V and J calls come from that table; the DNA yielded D and trimming. The table shows 300,000 or so clones, with more than 75% occurring only once. This specimen comes from a study of blood T cell repertoires in COVID-19. Study as a whole: There were acute and convalescent COVID-19 samples, and they came from the United States, Italy and Spain. The analysed material was cDNA or gDNA that came from T cells, B-cell-depleted T cells, or PBMCs.

The CDR3 is 15 amino acids. Per germline, CDR1 GTSNPN and CDR2 SVGIG (reference sequence). Trimming left V 1 base short and J 0 bases short, with 7 bases between. Sequenced input: peripheral blood. The sequence derives from a man aged 45-60 years with active or convalescent COVID-19. The V gene is TRBV30, the J gene TRBJ1-6; D uncertain. CDR3 DNA: TGTGCCTGGAGTGAAAGGAGCTCCTATAATTCACCCCTCCACTTT. Translating it yields CAWSERSSYNSPLHF.